Presented here are 25 T cell receptor beta chains from one specimen sequenced in a study of cytomegalovirus exposure and HLA in healthy donors. PCR employed 60 Vbeta and 13 Jbeta primers. TCRdb keeps only in-frame clones here, not all; method: immunoSEQ multiplex PCR. The sample contains around 150,000 clones, 75% to 90% of which appear only once. The sample was PBMCs. The receptors here all came from a human donor in good health.

The gene calls are TRBV5-1 and TRBJ2-5; TRBD2 matches at 7 bases. Germline V lookup: CDR1 SGHRS, CDR2 YFSETQ. Unmatched junction bases numbered 20, after V lost 4 bases and J lost 5 bases. This CDR3 spans 18 amino acids. CDR3 nucleotides: TGCGCCAGCAGCACGGTCCATCTGCTAGCGGCCGCCGGTGAGACCCAGTACTTC. Residues: CASSTVHLLAAAGETQYF.

CDR3 protein: CASSQFYGYTF. CDR3 nucleotide sequence: TGTGCCAGTAGCCAGTTCTATGGCTACACCTTC. This rearrangement joins TRBV19 to TRBJ1-2; no clear D gene. Between the trimmed V and J ends, which lost 6 bases and 4 bases, there was a span of 6 bases. This CDR3 contains 11 residues. CDR1 and CDR2 from the germline V gene are LNHDA and SQIVND (reference sequence).

The chain carries TRBV5-1 and TRBJ2-3; 10 bases match TRBD2. V dropped 4 bases and J dropped 5; count of bases not matched to a gene: 7. The CDR3 spans 15 residues. Per the germline V gene, CDR1 is SGHRS and CDR2 is YFSETQ. CDR3 nucleotide sequence: TGCGCCAGCAGCAAGCCTAGCGGGGGCAAAGATACGCAGTATTTT. Translation gives CASSKPSGGKDTQYF.

The chain carries TRBV4-2 and TRBJ2-3; tentatively, D is TRBD1 (5 bases). Trimming took 5 bases from V and 5 from J, leaving 8 bases between them. The V gene's germline CDR1 is LGHNA and CDR2 YNFKEQ. The CDR3 is 12 residues long. This CDR3 reads CASSFDRDTQYF. In DNA, the CDR3 is TGTGCCAGCAGCTTCGACAGAGATACGCAGTATTTT.

This chain joins TRBV9 and TRBJ2-1, with 10 bases matching TRBD2. This CDR3 spans 18 amino acids. Germline assignment: CDR1 SGDLS and CDR2 YYNGEE. Trimming removed 4 bases from V and 12 bases from J; junction bases left unmatched: 22. The CDR3 coding sequence is TGTGCCAGCAGCATAGAAGGAAGCGGGGGGGCCAATATTGTGGTGCAGTTCTTC. This encodes CASSIEGSGGANIVVQFF.

The chain has TRBV5-8 and TRBJ1-2; 7 bases fit TRBD1. CDR1 is SGHTS and CDR2 is YDEGEE in the germline V gene. CDR3 length equals 16 residues. The V gene end was trimmed by 7 bases and the J gene end by 7 bases; junction bases not matched to a gene: 19. DNA of the CDR3: TGTGCCAGCCGGGCCTTAGGGGGCCATGGGGGAGGTGGCTACACCTTC. As protein: CASRALGGHGGGGYTF.

The chain joins TRBV10-3 to TRBJ2-7; D not resolved. Trimming stripped 10 bases from V and 5 bases from J, with 15 bases between. The CDR3 is 12 residues long. Germline V CDR1 and CDR2: ENHRY, SYGVKD. CDR3 loop: CATTTTLDEQYF. As DNA, the CDR3 is TGTGCCACAACCACTACTTTGGACGAGCAGTACTTC.

The chain couples TRBV4-1 to TRBJ2-5; 10 nucleotides align to TRBD1. Losses at the gene ends were 0 bases for V and 5 bases for J; bases not matched to a gene: 3. This CDR3 spans 15 amino acids. The germline CDR1 and CDR2 sequences are MGHRA and YSYEKL. The DNA for the CDR3 is TGCGCCAGCAGCCAAGAGACAGGGGGCCGTGAGACCCAGTACTTC. Amino acids: CASSQETGGRETQYF.

This clone was observed a few times. The genes are TRBV25-1 and TRBJ2-7; possible D gene TRBD2, 5 bases. CDR1 and CDR2 (germline): MGHDK, SYGVNS. V shed 1 base and J shed 1 base, with 14 bases lying between them. The CDR3 length is 16 residues. The CDR3 DNA is TGTGCCAGCAGTGAATTAGGGAGTTTCCTTTCCTACGAGCAGTACTTC. It yields the protein CASSELGSFLSYEQYF.

This chain uses TRBV2 with TRBJ1-6; D is unclear. V lost 3 bases, J lost 10 bases, and 13 bases lay in between. Germline CDR1 reads SNHLY; CDR2 reads FYNNEI. The CDR3 has 14 amino acids. The CDR3 DNA is TGTGCCAGCAGTGATACGGGGTTGGGCTCACCCCTCCACTTT. It specifies CASSDTGLGSPLHF.

The chain recombines TRBV18 with TRBJ2-7; 8 nucleotides agree with TRBD2. In germline, CDR1 is KGHSH, CDR2 LQKENI. The CDR3 loop spans 14 amino acids. The ends lost 2 bases at V and 7 bases at J; junction bases unmatched: 7. CDR3 region: CASSPGRGAWEQYF. CDR3 nucleotides: TGTGCCAGCTCACCAGGGCGGGGGGCATGGGAGCAGTACTTC.

The CDR3 coding sequence is TGTGCCAGCAGTTCTCGGGCCATGCAGCGGGACGAGCAGTACTTC. Translating gives CASSSRAMQRDEQYF. This chain uses TRBV6-5 with TRBJ2-7; weak D call: TRBD2 (6 bases). Germline V CDR1 and CDR2: MNHEY, SVGAGI. The CDR3 is 15 residues long. The V end lost 4 bases, the J end lost 5 bases, and 18 bases lay between the germline ends.

The V and J genes are TRBV7-4 and TRBJ1-1; 7 positions match TRBD1. The CDR3 has 16 amino acids. Trimming took 8 bases from V and 4 from J; bases not matched to a gene: 16. Germline V CDR1 and CDR2: SGHVT, SQSDAQ. The CDR3 nucleotides are TGTGCCAGCCCAGGGGGAAGGGGGCTTTTATGCACTGAAGCTTTCTTT. Its protein is CASPGGRGLLCTEAFF.

The chain links TRBV5-6 to TRBJ2-3, with a weak D call TRBD2 (6 bases). The CDR3 covers 14 residues. Looked up from germline, CDR1 is SGHDT and CDR2 is YYEEEE. V gave up 2 bases and J gave up 3 bases, with 10 bases separating them. The CDR3 reads CASSLLSGTDTQYF. In DNA form, the CDR3 reads TGTGCCAGCAGCTTATTAAGCGGGACAGATACGCAGTATTTT.

The chain is built from TRBV5-4 and TRBJ1-6; no firm D call. The CDR3 runs to 14 residues. Germline V gene sequence: CDR1 SGHNT, CDR2 YYREEE (reference sequence). The V end was cut by 0 bases, the J end by 5 bases, with 6 bases between. The CDR3 DNA sequence: TGTGCCAGCAGCTTGGGACACGATAATTCACCCCTCCACTTT. It is translated as CASSLGHDNSPLHF.

This CDR3 is CSVAQTNTEAFF. The CDR3 nucleotides are TGCAGCGTTGCACAAACGAACACTGAAGCTTTCTTT. This chain joins TRBV29-1 and TRBJ1-1; no definite D call. The germline V gene encodes CDR1 SQVTM and CDR2 ANQGSEA. This CDR3 has 12 residues. Between the trimmed V and J ends, which lost 4 bases and 1 base, there was a span of 7 bases.

Concerning this clone: Other nucleotide sequences from this sample produce the same CDR3. The chain carries TRBV4-3 and TRBJ2-7; D call uncertain. In germline, CDR1 is LGHNA, CDR2 YSLEER. Trimming removed 0 bases from V and 1 base from J, with 7 bases in between. The CDR3 is 14 amino acids. The CDR3 DNA is TGCGCCAGCAGCCAAGATTCCGGTTCCTACGAGCAGTACTTC. The encoded protein is CASSQDSGSYEQYF.

This clone was seen once. The genes are TRBV7-2 and TRBJ2-7; 9 nucleotides match TRBD1. This CDR3 spans 14 amino acids. Per the germline V gene, CDR1 is SGHTA and CDR2 is FQGNSA. V shed 5 bases and J 4 bases; nucleotides not matched to a gene: 6. The CDR3 coding sequence is TGTGCCAGCAGCCTGGGACAGGGATTATACGAGCAGTACTTC. Protein: CASSLGQGLYEQYF.

CDR3 coding DNA: TGTGCCAGCAGCTTAGCACTAGCGGGGGGGGCTCGCACAGATACGCAGTATTTT. Encoded protein: CASSLALAGGARTDTQYF. The chain is built from TRBV7-2 and TRBJ2-3, with 13 bases fitting TRBD2. The J segment lost 1 base and the V segment lost 0 bases, leaving 4 bases of the junction unmatched. The length of the CDR3 is 18 residues. CDR1 and CDR2 (germline): SGHTA, FQGNSA.

The chain carries TRBV19 and TRBJ1-1; D might be TRBD1 (6 bases). V lost 1 base and J 6 bases, leaving 12 bases between the germline ends. Germline assignment: CDR1 LNHDA and CDR2 SQIVND (reference sequence). This CDR3 is 14 amino acids long. The CDR3 reads CASSIGRGRAEAFF. In DNA, the CDR3 is TGTGCCAGTAGTATAGGCAGGGGCAGGGCTGAAGCTTTCTTT.

This clone appeared once. The chain joins TRBV7-2 to TRBJ1-5; 9 bases fit TRBD1. Trimming took 1 base from V and 5 from J; bases not matched to a gene: 6. Germline V CDR1 and CDR2: SGHTA, FQGNSA. The CDR3 sequence is 16 residues long. CDR3 nucleotides: TGTGCCAGCAGCTTAGGAACAGGGGGCAGAGATCAGCCCCAGCATTTT. Its protein product is CASSLGTGGRDQPQHF.

The chain carries TRBV7-2 and TRBJ1-5; D possibly corresponds to TRBD1 (5 bases). Germline lookup yields CDR1 SGHTA and CDR2 FQGNSA. Between the trimmed V and J ends, which lost 5 bases and 1 base, there was a span of 12 bases. This CDR3 region has 15 residues. The CDR3 DNA reads as TGTGCCAGCAGCCCACGGCCAGGGAGCAATCAGCCCCAGCATTTT. It encodes CASSPRPGSNQPQHF.

DNA for the CDR3: TGTGCCAGCAGCTCAGGGTCTGGAAACACCATATATTTT. Amino acids: CASSSGSGNTIYF. The gene calls are TRBV6-5 and TRBJ1-3, with D maybe TRBD1 (5 bases). Looked up from germline, CDR1 is MNHEY and CDR2 is SVGAGI. The CDR3 is 13 amino acids. Trimming left V 6 bases short and J 1 base short, with 7 bases between.

The V and J genes are TRBV6-6 and TRBJ2-2, with a tentative D call TRBD1 (6 bases). Trimming took 2 bases from V and 6 from J, leaving 7 bases between them. This CDR3 is 13 amino acids long. Germline V gene lookup returns CDR1 MNHNY and CDR2 SVGAGI (reference sequence). This chain's CDR3 is CASSYKGAGELFF. DNA of the CDR3: TGTGCCAGCAGTTACAAGGGGGCCGGGGAGCTGTTTTTT.

The chain links TRBV9 to TRBJ2-1; 12 nucleotides agree with TRBD2. CDR1 is SGDLS and CDR2 is YYNGEE in the germline V gene. The CDR3 runs 14 residues. After removal of 3 bases from V and 8 bases from J, the junction contained 3 bases not matched to a gene. The CDR3 reads CASSASGGDDEQFF. The CDR3, as DNA: TGTGCCAGCAGCGCTAGCGGGGGGGATGATGAGCAGTTCTTC.